The 8 T cell receptor beta chains below were found in one sample sequenced in a study of OX40 agonist ivuxolimab in advanced cancers. Sequenced by immunoSEQ multiplex PCR; TCRdb stores in-frame clones only, minus some. The sample includes about 38,000 clones, about nine tenths of them seen just once. Sequences were derived from CD4+ or CD8+ T cells sorted from blood, sampled in a trial of the OX40 agonist ivuxolimab. The receptors derive from an adult with an advanced solid tumor such as melanoma, head and neck, liver or kidney cancer.

This sequence joins TRBV6-5 and TRBJ2-1; D remains unclear. Germline V lookup: CDR1 MNHEY, CDR2 SVGAGI. V lost 2 bases to trimming and J lost 8 bases, with 10 bases between them. The CDR3 consists of 13 residues. In DNA form, the CDR3 reads TGTGCCAGCAGTTACCGCGCGAGCCATGAGCAGTTCTTC. Translated, it gives CASSYRASHEQFF.

The chain joins TRBV27 to TRBJ2-7, with D uncertain. Germline-derived CDR1 and CDR2 are MNHEY and SMNVEV (reference sequence). The germline V and J ends were trimmed by 6 bases and 5 bases, with 8 bases remaining between them. The CDR3 sequence is 11 residues long. CDR3 DNA sequence: TGTGCCAGCAGGGGGTCCAACGAGCAGTACTTC. Translation: CASRGSNEQYF.

Only one count was recorded for this clone. The chain carries TRBV10-3 and TRBJ2-3; the D gene is possibly TRBD1 (6 bases). V lost 2 bases and J lost 8, with 14 bases in between. CDR1 is ENHRY, CDR2 SYGVKD, per germline. This CDR3 contains 14 residues. The CDR3 DNA reads as TGTGCCATCAGTGAGGAGGGGGTCCCCGGTACGCAGTATTTT. It yields the protein CAISEEGVPGTQYF.

The chain uses TRBV7-8 and TRBJ2-7; no firm D call. Trimming left V 1 base short and J 3 bases short, with 10 bases between. Germline V gene sequence: CDR1 SGHVS, CDR2 FQNEAQ. The CDR3 has 14 amino acids. CDR3 region: CASSLGDSSYEQYF. The CDR3 nucleotides are TGTGCCAGCAGCTTAGGGGATAGCAGCTACGAGCAGTACTTC.

The chain recombines TRBV6-6 with TRBJ1-2; a possible D gene is TRBD1 (5 bases). This CDR3 is 13 amino acids long. V was shortened by 0 bases and J by 5 bases, with 7 bases between the two germline ends. Germline loops: CDR1 MNHNY, CDR2 SVGAGI (reference sequence). The CDR3 reads CASSYSQGYGYTF. DNA of the CDR3: TGTGCCAGCAGTTACTCCCAGGGATATGGCTACACCTTC.

The chain carries TRBV5-1 and TRBJ2-1; D possibly corresponds to TRBD2 (5 bases). Trimming took 3 bases from V and 6 from J, leaving 10 bases between them. This CDR3 contains 13 residues. Germline CDR1 SGHRS, CDR2 YFSETQ. CDR3 coding DNA: TGCGCCAGCAGCTCGGCGGGTATCAATGAGCAGTTCTTC. It encodes CASSSAGINEQFF. The full variable domain, its missing parts supplied by reference TRBV5-1 and TRBJ2-1, is KAGVTQTPRYLIKTRGQQVTLSCSPISGHRSVSWYQQTPGQGLQFLFEYFSETQRNKGNFPGRFSGRQFSNSRSEMNVSTLELGDSALYLCASSSAGINEQFFGPGTRLTVL.

The chain carries TRBV5-6 and TRBJ1-2; D is uncertain. V lost 6 bases and J 0 bases, leaving 15 bases between the germline ends. Germline V lookup: CDR1 SGHDT, CDR2 YYEEEE. CDR3 length: 15 amino acids. This CDR3 is CASTIAKVSNYGYTF. The CDR3 DNA is TGTGCCAGCACCATTGCGAAGGTGTCTAACTATGGCTACACCTTC.

The chain has TRBV7-9 and TRBJ2-4, with D unclear. Germline assignment: CDR1 SEHNR and CDR2 FQNEAQ (reference sequence). The CDR3 is 10 amino acids. The V end lost 5 bases, the J end lost 6 bases, and 2 bases lay between the germline ends. The CDR3 spells CASSPNIQYF. The DNA of the CDR3 is TGTGCCAGCAGCCCAAACATTCAGTACTTC.